Below are 26 T cell receptor beta chains sequenced from a single sample in a study of T cell repertoires in aging, cancer and after chemotherapy (dated by TCRdb to about 2019). TCR beta rearrangements were amplified from genomic DNA extracted from peripheral blood rather than from sorted cells or RNA. The sample was run on an Illumina MiSeq. Using a mixed TRB-A/B primer pool, multiplex touch-down PCR amplified rearranged TRB sequences covering the V, D and J segments. The public reads were run again by TCRdb, first through fastp at Q25 and then through MiXCR, and only productive beta chains were kept. Entries that share a CDR3 protein sequence are merged under the most common genes and DNA. For this sample the table gives roughly 3,400 distinct CDR3 sequences, of which roughly 30% were detected only once. 4.2% of the sample comes from the top ten. Input material: blood. All receptors come from a human donor with a solid tumor.

This clonotype was picked up a small number of times. The V call is TRBV24-1, the J call TRBJ2-3, with 7 bases matching TRBD2. The CDR3 consists of 16 residues. Looked up from germline, CDR1 is KGHDR and CDR2 is SFDVKD. V dropped 5 bases and J dropped 6; count of bases not matched to a gene: 13. As DNA, the CDR3 is TGTGCCACCAGTGCGAACGCCGGGCGGGGGATGGATACGCAGTATTTT. Its translation: CATSANAGRGMDTQYF.

This clonotype is categorized as medium-sized. V usage is TRBV15 and J usage is TRBJ1-3; D unresolved. This CDR3 spans 15 amino acids. V was clipped by 0 bases and J by 0 bases, with 6 bases between them. Germline V lookup: CDR1 LNHNV, CDR2 YYDKDF (reference sequence). The CDR3 here is CATSRESDSGNTIYF. The CDR3 nucleotides read TGTGCCACCAGCAGAGAGTCAGACTCTGGAAACACCATATATTTT.

This clonotype is categorized as medium-sized (0.01 to 0.1%). The CDR3 DNA sequence: TGTGCCAGCAGTGCGGGACTAGCGGGGCACTACGAGCAGTACTTC. Protein product: CASSAGLAGHYEQYF. This sequence joins TRBV6-5 and TRBJ2-7; 13 bases align to TRBD2. Germline V lookup: CDR1 MNHEY, CDR2 SVGAGI. The V and J ends lost 5 bases and 3 bases, in that order; junction bases with no gene match: 4. CDR3 length: 15 amino acids.

The chain is built from TRBV7-9 and TRBJ2-7; D not certain. V was shortened by 2 bases and J by 3 bases, with 17 bases between the two germline ends. The CDR3 sequence is 16 residues long. The germline V gene encodes CDR1 SEHNR and CDR2 FQNEAQ (reference sequence). CDR3 loop: CASSLTYPPPNYEQYF. CDR3 coding DNA: TGTGCCAGCAGCTTAACCTACCCTCCTCCCAACTACGAGCAGTACTTC.

This clonotype was detected only a few times. The V gene is TRBV5-5, the J gene TRBJ1-6; perhaps TRBD1 as D (6 bases). V lost 0 bases to trimming and J lost 4 bases, with 11 bases between them. The CDR3 is made up of 16 amino acids. From germline, CDR1 is SGHKS and CDR2 YYEKEE (reference sequence). The CDR3, as DNA: TGTGCCAGCAGCTTGGAGAGGGGGGCTTATAATTCACCCCTCCACTTT. Its protein product is CASSLERGAYNSPLHF.

By share, this clonotype ranks as medium-sized. The chain joins TRBV7-4 to TRBJ1-5; no definite D call. The CDR3 is 17 residues long. Trimming removed 2 bases at V and 0 bases at J, with 14 bases between. Germline V lookup: CDR1 SGHVT, CDR2 SQSDAQ. In DNA form, the CDR3 reads TGTGCCAGCAGCTTACCACGGGCTCGGTATAGCAATCAGCCCCAGCATTTT. Its protein product is CASSLPRARYSNQPQHF.

This clonotype has more than one count but fewer than ten. This chain uses TRBV7-9 with TRBJ1-2; no clear D gene. V lost 3 bases, J lost 6 bases, and 14 bases lay in between. The CDR3 sequence is 14 residues long. Germline V gives CDR1 SEHNR, CDR2 FQNEAQ (reference sequence). The CDR3 reads CASSLESYTHGYTF. For the CDR3, the DNA is TGTGCCAGCAGCTTGGAATCCTACACCCATGGCTACACCTTC.

Remarks on this clonotype: The junction departs from the called germline gene at one end, perhaps through a read error. The V call is TRBV7-9, the J call TRBJ1-1; a weak D match, TRBD1 (6 bases). The CDR3 is 14 amino acids. Per the germline V gene, CDR1 is SEHNR and CDR2 is FQNEAQ (reference sequence). The CDR3 region is CASSSGGPHTAAFF. The CDR3 coding sequence is TGTGCCAGCAGCTCCGGGGGGCCTCACACTGCAGCTTTCTTT.

This chain connects TRBV5-4 to TRBJ2-1; 8 bases align to TRBD2. Germline CDR1 SGHNT, CDR2 YYREEE (reference sequence). V shed 4 bases, J shed 1 base, and the junction held 7 bases outside the gene matches. There are 16 residues in the CDR3. CDR3 coding DNA: TGTGCCAGCAGCGCGGCGCTAGCGGGTTCCTACAATGAGCAGTTCTTC. The encoded protein is CASSAALAGSYNEQFF. The variable domain in full, completed from reference TRBV5-4 and TRBJ2-1, reads ETGVTQSPTHLIKTRGQQVTLRCSSQSGHNTVSWYQQALGQGPQFIFQYYREEENGRGNFPPRFSGLQFPNYSSELNVNALELDDSALYLCASSAALAGSYNEQFFGPGTRLTVL.

This clonotype was observed a few times. The rearrangement links TRBV7-3 to TRBJ2-7; 11 bases fit TRBD1. The germline V gene has CDR1 SGHTA and CDR2 FQGTGA. The CDR3 is 15 amino acids. V trimming: 5 bases; J trimming: 2 bases; junction bases outside the gene matches: 5. CDR3 region: CASSADRGRAYEQYF. CDR3 nucleotide sequence: TGTGCCAGCAGCGCGGACAGGGGGCGCGCCTACGAGCAGTACTTC.

This clonotype is categorized as medium-sized. The V gene is TRBV5-4, the J gene TRBJ1-2; the D gene is possibly TRBD1 (5 bases). The CDR3 length is 15 residues. In germline, CDR1 is SGHNT, CDR2 YYREEE (reference sequence). The V and J ends lost 0 bases and 2 bases respectively, with 11 bases between them. In nucleotides, the CDR3 is TGTGCCAGCAGCTTGGCCGGGACGGAGAACTATGGCTACACCTTC. Translated, it gives CASSLAGTENYGYTF.

The chain couples TRBV19 to TRBJ1-5; D ambiguous. The CDR3 extends over 17 amino acids. The germline V gene encodes CDR1 LNHDA and CDR2 SQIVND (reference sequence). V was cut by 7 bases and J by 1 base, with 20 bases left in between. The CDR3 region has the DNA TGTGCCAGTAAAACCTACGGTAGAGGGTCAAGCAATCAGCCCCAGCATTTT. Its protein product is CASKTYGRGSSNQPQHF.

This clonotype was seen more than once but under ten times. The gene calls are TRBV4-2 and TRBJ1-2, with 8 bases aligning to TRBD1. CDR3 length: 15 amino acids. V was pared by 2 bases and J by 4 bases, with 6 bases of the junction left unmatched. The germline CDR1 and CDR2 sequences are LGHNA and YNFKEQ. The CDR3 sequence: CASSQLTGVSYGYTF. The DNA of the CDR3 is TGTGCCAGCAGCCAATTGACAGGGGTGAGCTATGGCTACACCTTC.

The gene calls are TRBV6-4 and TRBJ2-2; TRBD2 matches 8 bases. V lost 4 bases, J lost 4 bases, and 2 bases stayed unmatched. CDR1 and CDR2 from the germline V gene are MRHNA and SNTAGT. This CDR3 contains 14 residues. This CDR3 is CASSAGTSTGELFF. The CDR3, as DNA: TGTGCCAGCAGTGCCGGGACTAGCACCGGGGAGCTGTTTTTT.

Relative to its sample, this clonotype is medium-sized. J is TRBJ1-2 and V is TRBV7-2, with D unresolved. The germline gives CDR1 SGHTA, CDR2 FQGNSA. The CDR3 covers 14 residues. The V gene lost 2 bases and the J gene lost 0 bases, with 7 bases spanning the gap. CDR3 sequence: CASSLIRTNYGYTF. For the CDR3, the DNA is TGTGCCAGCAGCTTAATCAGAACTAACTATGGCTACACCTTC.

The chain employs TRBV19 and TRBJ2-5; TRBD2 might be the D (6 bases). CDR3 length: 14 amino acids. The germline V and J ends were trimmed by 1 base and 2 bases, with 8 bases remaining between them. Germline V gene data show CDR1 as LNHDA and CDR2 as SQIVND (reference sequence). DNA for the CDR3: TGTGCCAGTAGTATAGGGGGAGGTCAAGAGACCCAGTACTTC. Its protein product is CASSIGGGQETQYF.

This clonotype is classed as large. The chain recombines TRBV7-2 with TRBJ2-7; 13 bases match TRBD2. This CDR3 contains 16 residues. The J segment lost 4 bases and the V segment lost 5 bases, leaving 8 bases of the junction unmatched. Looked up from germline, CDR1 is SGHTA and CDR2 is FQGNSA. CDR3 DNA sequence: TGTGCCAGCAGCCCGGGGACTAGCGGGAAGGAATACGAGCAGTACTTC. Translation gives CASSPGTSGKEYEQYF.

The chain couples TRBV28 to TRBJ2-1; 7 bases line up with TRBD2. The ends lost 7 bases at V and 9 bases at J; junction bases unmatched: 9. In germline, CDR1 is MDHEN, CDR2 SYDVKM. This CDR3 has 13 amino acids. The CDR3 region has the DNA TGTGCCAGCAAGGCGGGAGTTCATAGTGAGCAGTTCTTC. Its protein product is CASKAGVHSEQFF.

Within the sample, this clonotype is large. V is TRBV14 and J is TRBJ2-5, with a possible D match to TRBD2 (5 bases). CDR1 SGHDN and CDR2 FVKESK come from the germline V gene. This CDR3 has 13 amino acids. The ends were cut back, 4 bases at V and 10 bases at J, with 16 bases in the middle. Here the CDR3 reads CASSPVSLGLQYF. CDR3 nucleotides: TGTGCCAGCAGCCCCGTCTCCCTTGGACTCCAGTACTTC.

This clonotype is categorized as large (0.1 to 1%). The V call is TRBV30, the J call TRBJ2-6; D unresolved. The CDR3 loop spans 13 amino acids. Germline V gives CDR1 GTSNPN, CDR2 SVGIG (reference sequence). Trimming took 2 bases from V and 1 from J, leaving 3 bases between them. CDR3 nucleotide sequence: TGTGCCTGGAGTAGGTCTGGGGCCAACGTCCTGACTTTC. Translating it yields CAWSRSGANVLTF.

This clonotype was counted only a few times. The chain is built from TRBV6-2 or TRBV6-3 and TRBJ2-7; D is tentatively TRBD1 or TRBD2 (5 bases each). CDR1 and CDR2 (germline): MNHEY, SVGEGT. This CDR3 is built from 14 residues. Trimming pared 7 bases from V and 2 bases from J, leaving 15 bases between. The CDR3 loop is CASNPPGLAYEQYF. The CDR3, as DNA: TGTGCCAGCAACCCCCCGGGGCTTGCCTACGAGCAGTACTTC.

Points on this clonotype: Since a much larger clone is just one base distant, this may be a read error. The chain recombines TRBV10-2 with TRBJ2-1, with 8 bases fitting TRBD2. The CDR3 is made up of 16 amino acids. The germline V gene has CDR1 WSHSY and CDR2 SAAADI. As DNA, the CDR3 is TGTGCCAGCAGTTATAATGATCGACTAGCGAATTCGGAGCAGTTCTTC. It encodes CASSYNDRLANSEQFF.

This clonotype turned up a few times. Germline and junction disagree at one end, which may indicate a read error. This sequence joins TRBV10-2 and TRBJ2-1, with TRBD1 as a possible D gene (6 bases). The germline CDR1 and CDR2 sequences are WSHSY and SAAADI. This CDR3 is 11 amino acids long. CDR3: CASSEGGPCVF. In DNA, the CDR3 is TGCGCCAGCAGTGAGGGGGGCCCTTGTGTCTTC.

The chain carries TRBV20-1 and TRBJ2-7, with D tentatively TRBD2 (6 bases). Germline V CDR1 and CDR2: DFQATT, SNEGSKA (reference sequence). V was cut by 5 bases and J by 3 bases, with 11 bases left in between. The CDR3 loop spans 12 amino acids. CDR3 bases: TGCAGTGCTGACTTGGGGGGCTACGAGCAGTACTTC. This gives the protein CSADLGGYEQYF.

The CDR3 is CASSLSLGGDTEAFF. In nucleotides, the CDR3 is TGTGCCAGCAGTTTATCGCTGGGTGGGGACACTGAAGCTTTCTTT. The V gene is TRBV27, the J gene TRBJ1-1; D is unresolved. The CDR3 spans 15 residues. With 0 bases removed from V and 3 bases from J, the gap between germline ends came to 11 bases. Germline loops: CDR1 MNHEY, CDR2 SMNVEV (reference sequence).

Turning to this clonotype: One end of the junction fails to match germline, which may point to a read error. The genes are TRBV6-5 and TRBJ2-2; D is uncertain. The CDR3 sequence is 15 residues long. Germline CDR1 is MNHEY and CDR2 is SVGAGI. The CDR3 loop reads CAISETSANTGELFF. The CDR3 DNA follows: TGTGCCATCAGTGAGACATCCGCGAACACCGGGGAGCTGTTTTTT.